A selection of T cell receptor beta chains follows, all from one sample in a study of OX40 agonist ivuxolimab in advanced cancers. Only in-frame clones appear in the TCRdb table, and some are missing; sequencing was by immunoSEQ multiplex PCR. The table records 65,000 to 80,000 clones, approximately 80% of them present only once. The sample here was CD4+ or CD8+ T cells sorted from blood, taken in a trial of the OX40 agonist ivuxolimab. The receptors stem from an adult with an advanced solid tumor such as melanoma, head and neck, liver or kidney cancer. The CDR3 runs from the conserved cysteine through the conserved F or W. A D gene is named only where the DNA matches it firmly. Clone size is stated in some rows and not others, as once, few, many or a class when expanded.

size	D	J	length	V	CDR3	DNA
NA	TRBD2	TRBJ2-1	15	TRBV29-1	CSVEGLAGLRDEQFF	TGCAGCGTTGAAGGACTAGCGGGGCTCAGGGATGAGCAGTTCTTC
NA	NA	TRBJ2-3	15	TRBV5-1	CASRSQGFSTDTQYF	TGCGCCAGCAGGTCCCAGGGGTTTAGCACAGATACGCAGTATTTT
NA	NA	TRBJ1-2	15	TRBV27	CASSVRPGRNYGYTF	TGTGCCAGCAGTGTACGCCCAGGTCGGAACTATGGCTACACCTTC
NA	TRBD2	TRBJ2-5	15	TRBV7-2	CASSLARGAQETQYF	TGTGCCAGCAGCTTAGCGCGGGGGGCCCAAGAGACCCAGTACTTC
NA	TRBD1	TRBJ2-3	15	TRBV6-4	CASSLTGGVTDTQYF	TGTGCCAGCAGCTTGACAGGGGGCGTAACAGATACGCAGTATTTT
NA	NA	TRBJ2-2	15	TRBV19	CASSPGPRWSGELFF	TGTGCCAGTAGTCCTGGGCCAAGGTGGTCCGGGGAGCTGTTTTTT
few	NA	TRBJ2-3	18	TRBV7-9	CASSLGSGGGSSTDTQYF	TGTGCCAGCAGCTTAGGTTCTGGAGGAGGATCTAGCACAGATACGCAGTATTTT
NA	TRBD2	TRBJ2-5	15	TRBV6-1	CASTKSGGAPETQYF	TGTGCCAGCACCAAAAGCGGGGGGGCCCCGGAGACCCAGTACTTC
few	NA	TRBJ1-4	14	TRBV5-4	CASSLWGINEKLFF	TGTGCCAGCAGCTTGTGGGGAATTAATGAAAAACTGTTTTTT
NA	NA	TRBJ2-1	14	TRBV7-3	CASSLKGLGNEQFF	TGTGCCAGCAGCTTAAAGGGTTTAGGGAATGAGCAGTTCTTC
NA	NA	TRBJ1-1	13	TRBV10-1	CASSADRSIEAFF	TGCGCCAGCAGTGCTGACAGGAGTATTGAAGCTTTCTTT
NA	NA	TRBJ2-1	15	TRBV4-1	CASSQWQGTHNEQFF	TGCGCCAGCAGCCAGTGGCAGGGCACCCACAATGAGCAGTTCTTC
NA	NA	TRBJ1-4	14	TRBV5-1	CASSLEQVGEKLFF	TGCGCCAGCAGCCTAGAACAAGTTGGTGAAAAACTGTTTTTT
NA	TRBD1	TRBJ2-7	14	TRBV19	CASSGTGGSYEQYF	TGTGCCAGTAGTGGGACAGGGGGATCCTACGAGCAGTACTTC
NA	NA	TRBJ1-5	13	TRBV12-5	CASASTEYQPQHF	TGTGCTAGTGCCTCGACCGAGTATCAGCCCCAGCATTTT
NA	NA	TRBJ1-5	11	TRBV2	CASRSTGPQHF	TGTGCCAGCAGGAGTACTGGGCCCCAGCATTTT
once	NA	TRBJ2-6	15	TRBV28	CASSSQSSGANVLTF	TGTGCCAGCAGTTCACAGAGCTCTGGGGCCAACGTCCTGACTTTC
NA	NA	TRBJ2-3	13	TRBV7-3	CASGTGSLDTQYF	TGTGCCAGCGGGACCGGCTCCCTGGATACGCAGTATTTT
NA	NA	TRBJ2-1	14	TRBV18	CASSPLAGDNEQFF	TGTGCCAGCTCACCCTTAGCTGGCGACAATGAGCAGTTCTTC
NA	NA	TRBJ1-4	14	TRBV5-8	CASSSRAIREKLFF	TGTGCCAGCAGCTCAAGGGCGATAAGGGAAAAACTGTTTTTT
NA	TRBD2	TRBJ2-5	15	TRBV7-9	CASSPGLAAKETQYF	TGTGCCAGCAGCCCGGGACTAGCGGCTAAAGAGACCCAGTACTTC
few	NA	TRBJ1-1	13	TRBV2	CASKDRPGTEAFF	TGTGCCAGCAAAGATAGACCCGGGACTGAAGCTTTCTTT
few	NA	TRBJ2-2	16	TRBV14	CASSQDQGGYTGELFF	TGTGCCAGCAGCCAAGATCAAGGGGGTTACACCGGGGAGCTGTTTTTT
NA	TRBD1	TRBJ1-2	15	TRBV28	CASTLILQGSYGYTF	TGTGCCAGCACTCTAATTTTACAGGGGAGCTATGGCTACACCTTC
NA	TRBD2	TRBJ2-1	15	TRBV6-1	CASSPTSGVFLEQFF	TGTGCCAGCAGTCCGACTAGCGGGGTTTTCCTTGAGCAGTTCTTC
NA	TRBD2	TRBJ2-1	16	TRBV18	CASSRLAGGAYNEQFF	TGTGCCAGCTCACGGCTAGCGGGGGGAGCCTACAATGAGCAGTTCTTC
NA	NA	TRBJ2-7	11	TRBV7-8	CASSLVHEQYF	TGTGCCAGCAGCTTAGTGCACGAGCAGTACTTC
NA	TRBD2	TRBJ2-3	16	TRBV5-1	CASSPYSGGATDTQYF	TGCGCCAGCAGCCCGTATAGCGGGGGGGCCACAGATACGCAGTATTTT
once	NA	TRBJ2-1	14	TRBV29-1	CSVPNRVTYNEQFF	TGCAGCGTTCCCAACAGGGTAACCTACAATGAGCAGTTCTTC
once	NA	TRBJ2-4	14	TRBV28	CASSPQGTKNIQYF	TGTGCCAGCAGCCCTCAAGGAACCAAAAACATTCAGTACTTC
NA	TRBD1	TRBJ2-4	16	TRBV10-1	CASSEFGTGTKNIQYF	TGCGCCAGCAGTGAGTTCGGGACAGGGACCAAAAACATTCAGTACTTC
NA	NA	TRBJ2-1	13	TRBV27	CASSLDVGTFKFF	TGTGCCAGCAGTTTAGACGTAGGGACCTTCAAGTTCTTC
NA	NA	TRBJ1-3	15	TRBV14	CASSQRGVVGNTIYF	TGTGCCAGCAGCCAAAGAGGGGTTGTAGGAAACACCATATATTTT
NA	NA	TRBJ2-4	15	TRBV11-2	CASSPQLVAKNIQYF	TGTGCCAGCAGCCCCCAACTAGTAGCCAAAAACATTCAGTACTTC
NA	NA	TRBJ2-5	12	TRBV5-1	CASSWGGETQYF	TGCGCCAGCAGCTGGGGAGGAGAGACCCAGTACTTC
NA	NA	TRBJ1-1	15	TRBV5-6	CASSLRGAPNTEAFF	TGTGCCAGCAGCTTACGTGGCGCCCCGAACACTGAAGCTTTCTTT
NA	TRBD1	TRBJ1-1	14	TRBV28	CASSLPQGAGEAFF	TGTGCCAGCAGTTTACCCCAGGGGGCAGGGGAAGCTTTCTTT
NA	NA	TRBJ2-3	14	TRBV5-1	CASKGWASTDTQYF	TGCGCCAGCAAAGGTTGGGCGAGCACAGATACGCAGTATTTT
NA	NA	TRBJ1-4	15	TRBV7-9	CASSLVPGANEKLFF	TGTGCCAGCAGCTTAGTACCAGGGGCCAATGAAAAACTGTTTTTT
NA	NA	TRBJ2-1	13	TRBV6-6	CASSRRDYNEQFF	TGTGCCAGCAGCCGCAGGGATTACAATGAGCAGTTCTTC
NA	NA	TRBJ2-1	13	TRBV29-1	CSDNGRSYNEQFF	TGCAGTGATAATGGGCGATCCTACAATGAGCAGTTCTTC
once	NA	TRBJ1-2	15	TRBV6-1	CASSEERGKSYGYTF	TGTGCCAGCAGTGAAGAACGGGGGAAATCCTATGGCTACACCTTC
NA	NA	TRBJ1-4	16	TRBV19	CASSIRRQATNEKLFF	TGTGCCAGTAGTATACGACGACAGGCTACTAATGAAAAACTGTTTTTT
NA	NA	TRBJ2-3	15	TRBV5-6	CASSTSGSSTDTQYF	TGTGCCAGCAGCACGTCAGGATCTAGCACAGATACGCAGTATTTT
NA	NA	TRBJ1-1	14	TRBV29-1	CSAIGGVPATEAFF	TGCAGCGCAATAGGGGGGGTTCCCGCGACTGAAGCTTTCTTT
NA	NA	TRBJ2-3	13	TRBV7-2	CASSLETTDTQYF	TGTGCCAGCAGCTTAGAAACCACAGATACGCAGTATTTT
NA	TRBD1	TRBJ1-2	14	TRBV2	CASTPGQGAYGYTF	TGTGCCAGCACGCCGGGACAGGGGGCGTATGGCTACACCTTC
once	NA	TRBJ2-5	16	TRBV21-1	CASSKLGGPAQETQYF	TGTGCCAGCAGCAAATTAGGAGGGCCGGCGCAAGAGACCCAGTACTTC